This T cell receptor beta chain originates from a study of T cell responses to AZD1222 COVID-19 vaccine. The CDR3 has 12 amino acids. Per the germline V gene, CDR1 is SNHLY and CDR2 is FYNNEI. Trimming left V 7 bases short and J 8 bases short, with 14 bases between. This clone was picked up one time. Its antigen is as yet unknown. Profiling relied on immunoSEQ multiplex PCR, and the TCRdb table lists in-frame clones only, not all of them. The data show 140,000 to 150,000 clones, with 85% to 95% seen just once and roughly 12% held by the top ten. Study-level points and caveats: An increase in Spike-specific TCR breadth and depth was observed after two AZD1222 doses. Targets within unmutated variant regions were reportedly found for nearly half of spike-specific TCRs. In a largely white British group with more females than males, clonal diversity was possibly underestimated.

V and J are TRBV2 and TRBJ1-1, with D tentatively TRBD1 (5 bases). This receptor was obtained from an adult who had recovered from COVID-19. Source: peripheral blood, taken after recovery from COVID-19. This CDR3 reads CASNTGRGEAFF. CDR3 DNA: TGTGCCAGCAATACGGGGCGGGGAGAAGCTTTCTTT.